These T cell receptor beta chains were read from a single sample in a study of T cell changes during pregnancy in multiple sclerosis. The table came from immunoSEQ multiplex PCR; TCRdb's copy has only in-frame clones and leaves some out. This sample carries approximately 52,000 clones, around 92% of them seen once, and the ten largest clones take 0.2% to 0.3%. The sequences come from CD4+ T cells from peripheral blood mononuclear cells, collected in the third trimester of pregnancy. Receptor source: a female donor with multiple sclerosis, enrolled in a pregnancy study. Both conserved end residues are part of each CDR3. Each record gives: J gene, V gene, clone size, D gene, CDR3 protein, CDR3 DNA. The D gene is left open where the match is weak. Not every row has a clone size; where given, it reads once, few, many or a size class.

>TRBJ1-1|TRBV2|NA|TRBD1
CASRRDRDTEAFF
TGTGCCAGCAGGAGAGACAGGGACACTGAAGCTTTCTTT
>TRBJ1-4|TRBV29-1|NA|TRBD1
CSVDDGTANEKLFF
TGCAGCGTTGACGACGGGACAGCTAATGAAAAACTGTTTTTT
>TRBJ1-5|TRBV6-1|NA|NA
CASSERGIQPQHF
TGTGCCAGCAGTGAACGAGGTATCCAGCCCCAGCATTTT
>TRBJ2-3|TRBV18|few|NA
CASSQGGDTQYF
TGTGCCAGCTCCCAGGGGGGAGATACGCAGTATTTT
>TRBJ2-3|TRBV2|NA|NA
CATRTETDTQYF
TGTGCCACCCGGACAGAAACAGATACGCAGTATTTT
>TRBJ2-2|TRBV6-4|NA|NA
CASSSDSSGELFF
TGTGCCAGCAGTTCCGACAGCTCCGGGGAGCTGTTTTTT
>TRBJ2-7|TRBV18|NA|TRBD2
CASSPPVIAGGYEQYF
TGTGCCAGCTCACCACCGGTAATAGCGGGGGGCTACGAGCAGTACTTC
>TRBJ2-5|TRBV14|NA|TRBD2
CASSNRLAMGKETQYF
TGTGCCAGCAGCAACCGACTAGCTATGGGGAAAGAGACCCAGTACTTC
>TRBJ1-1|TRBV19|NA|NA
CASTMNIRASTEAFF
TGTGCCAGTACAATGAATATCAGGGCGTCCACTGAAGCTTTCTTT
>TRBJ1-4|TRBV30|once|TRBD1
CAWMGQPNEKLFF
TGTGCCTGGATGGGACAGCCTAATGAAAAACTGTTTTTT
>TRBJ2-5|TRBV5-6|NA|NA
CASSLLGPRGTQYF
TGTGCCAGCAGCTTGTTGGGGCCAAGGGGCACCCAGTACTTC
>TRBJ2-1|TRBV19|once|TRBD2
CASSKLSGGTNNEQFF
TGTGCCAGTAGTAAACTTAGCGGGGGGACCAACAATGAGCAGTTCTTC
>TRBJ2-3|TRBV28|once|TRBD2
CASSFSGRADTQYF
TGTGCCAGCAGTTTCAGCGGGAGGGCAGATACGCAGTATTTT
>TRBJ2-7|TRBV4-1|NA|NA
CASSQGGETAYEQYF
TGCGCCAGCAGCCAAGGGGGGGAGACGGCCTACGAGCAGTACTTC
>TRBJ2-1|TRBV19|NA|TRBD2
CASSIDPDWTRGPNEQFF
TGTGCCAGTAGTATAGATCCAGATTGGACTAGGGGCCCCAATGAGCAGTTCTTC
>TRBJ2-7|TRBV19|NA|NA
CASKAEASYEQYF
TGTGCCAGTAAGGCAGAGGCGTCCTACGAGCAGTACTTC
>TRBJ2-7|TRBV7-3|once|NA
CASSLSQGSFHEQYF
TGTGCCAGCAGCTTAAGCCAGGGGAGCTTCCACGAGCAGTACTTC
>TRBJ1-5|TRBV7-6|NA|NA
CASSSGLSNQPQHF
TGTGCCAGCAGCTCAGGGCTTAGCAATCAGCCCCAGCATTTT
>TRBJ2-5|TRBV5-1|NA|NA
CASSRRQGEAYQETQYF
TGCGCCAGCAGCCGCCGGCAGGGGGAGGCCTACCAAGAGACCCAGTACTTC
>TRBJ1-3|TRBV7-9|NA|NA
CASSLYPPSRSGNTIYF
TGTGCCAGCAGCTTATACCCACCATCCAGGTCTGGAAACACCATATATTTT
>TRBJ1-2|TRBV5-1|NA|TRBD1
CASSWGTGSNYGYTF
TGCGCCAGCAGCTGGGGGACAGGGTCTAACTATGGCTACACCTTC
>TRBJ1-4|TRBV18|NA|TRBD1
CASSPGVGGDEKLFF
TGTGCCAGCTCACCCGGGGTAGGGGGCGACGAAAAACTGTTTTTT
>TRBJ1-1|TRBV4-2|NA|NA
CASSQELGGTEAFF
TGTGCCAGCAGCCAAGAACTCGGGGGCACTGAAGCTTTCTTT
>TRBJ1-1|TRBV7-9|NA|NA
CASSLGQENTEAFF
TGTGCCAGCAGCTTAGGGCAGGAAAACACTGAAGCTTTCTTT
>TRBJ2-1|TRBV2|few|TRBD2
CASSALVLGLAGVNEQFF
TGTGCCAGCAGTGCGTTAGTTCTCGGACTAGCGGGAGTCAATGAGCAGTTCTTC
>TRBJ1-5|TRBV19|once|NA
CASSIDRSSNQPQHF
TGTGCCAGTAGTATAGACAGATCTAGCAATCAGCCCCAGCATTTT
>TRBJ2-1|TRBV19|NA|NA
CASSVTRLAQSYNEQFF
TGTGCCAGTAGTGTGACCAGGCTAGCGCAATCCTACAATGAGCAGTTCTTC
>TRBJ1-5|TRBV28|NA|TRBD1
CASSPFRGVQPQHF
TGTGCCAGCAGTCCATTCAGGGGGGTCCAGCCCCAGCATTTT
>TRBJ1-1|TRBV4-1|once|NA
CASSQDRQGWYTEAFF
TGCGCCAGCAGCCAAGATCGGCAGGGGTGGTACACTGAAGCTTTCTTT
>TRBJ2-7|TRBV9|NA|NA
CASSVSYRPLEQYF
TGTGCCAGCAGCGTAAGTTACAGACCCCTTGAGCAGTACTTC
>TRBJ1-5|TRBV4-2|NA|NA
CASSRGGESNQPQHF
TGTGCCAGCAGCCGTGGGGGGGAAAGCAATCAGCCCCAGCATTTT
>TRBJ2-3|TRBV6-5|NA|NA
CASKRNTDTQYF
TGTGCCAGCAAGCGGAACACAGATACGCAGTATTTT
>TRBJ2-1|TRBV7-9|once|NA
CASSLYGGTTSYNEQFF
TGTGCCAGCAGCTTATACGGCGGGACGACTTCCTACAATGAGCAGTTCTTC
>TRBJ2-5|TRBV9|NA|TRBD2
CASSVGAGGRETQYF
TGTGCCAGCAGCGTAGGTGCGGGAGGTAGAGAGACCCAGTACTTC
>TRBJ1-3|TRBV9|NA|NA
CASSATGHSIGNTIYF
TGTGCCAGCAGCGCAACGGGACATTCGATTGGAAACACCATATATTTT
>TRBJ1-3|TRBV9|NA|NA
CASSVGPLSDSAGNTIYF
TGTGCCAGCAGCGTAGGACCCCTCTCTGACAGTGCAGGAAACACCATATATTTT
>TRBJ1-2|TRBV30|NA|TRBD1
CAWTRDRGQYGYTF
TGTGCCTGGACCCGGGACAGGGGTCAATATGGCTACACCTTC
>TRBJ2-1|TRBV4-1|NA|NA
CASSQGSRDSRPHYNEQFF
TGCGCCAGCAGCCAAGGCTCCCGGGACTCCCGGCCCCACTACAATGAGCAGTTCTTC
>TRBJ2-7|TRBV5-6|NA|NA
CASSSYQGVEQYF
TGTGCCAGCAGCTCCTATCAGGGTGTCGAGCAGTACTTC
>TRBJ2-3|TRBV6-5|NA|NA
CASSPEWLDTQYF
TGTGCCAGCAGCCCCGAATGGCTGGATACGCAGTATTTT
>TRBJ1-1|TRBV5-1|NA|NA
CASSLSSGMLAEAFF
TGCGCCAGCAGCTTGTCGTCGGGGATGCTCGCTGAAGCTTTCTTT
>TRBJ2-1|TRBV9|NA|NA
CASSVGRGNEQFF
TGTGCCAGCAGCGTTGGACGGGGCAATGAGCAGTTCTTC
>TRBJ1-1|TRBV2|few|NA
CASSQQGAVNSEAFF
TGTGCCAGCAGTCAACAAGGGGCAGTTAATTCGGAAGCTTTCTTT
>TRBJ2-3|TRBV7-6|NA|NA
CASSSRGGGSMSDTQYF
TGTGCCAGCAGCTCCCGAGGGGGGGGCTCAATGTCAGATACGCAGTATTTT
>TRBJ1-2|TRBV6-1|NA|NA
CASSATTNPNYGYTF
TGTGCCAGCAGTGCAACGACAAACCCCAACTATGGCTACACCTTC